This T cell receptor (beta chain) was retrieved from a study of PD-1 blockade in classical Hodgkin lymphoma. Method: immunoSEQ multiplex PCR; TCRdb's copy keeps in-frame clones and lacks some. The sample has some 4,600 clones, 70% to 85% seen once. This clone appeared a few times. Its antigen is still unknown. Between the trimmed V and J ends, which lost 5 bases and 3 bases, there was a span of 14 bases. This CDR3 comprises 15 residues. Germline-derived CDR1 and CDR2 are MNHEY and SVGAGI. Study results and caveats: The causes of the repertoire differences, possibly disease activity or prior therapy, remain undefined.

Autologous stem cell transplantation was followed by relapse in every patient, and brentuximab vedotin exposure varied. It was by magnetic negative selection that CD8+ T cells were isolated from thawed PBMCs. V gene TRBV6-5 combines with J gene TRBJ1-5; D remains unclear. This sequence was found in a human donor with classical Hodgkin lymphoma. The input for sequencing was CD8+ T cells from blood, taken at baseline. DNA of the CDR3: TGTGCCAGCAGTGCTACACCCTTACACAATCAGCCCCAGCATTTT. The encoded protein is CASSATPLHNQPQHF.